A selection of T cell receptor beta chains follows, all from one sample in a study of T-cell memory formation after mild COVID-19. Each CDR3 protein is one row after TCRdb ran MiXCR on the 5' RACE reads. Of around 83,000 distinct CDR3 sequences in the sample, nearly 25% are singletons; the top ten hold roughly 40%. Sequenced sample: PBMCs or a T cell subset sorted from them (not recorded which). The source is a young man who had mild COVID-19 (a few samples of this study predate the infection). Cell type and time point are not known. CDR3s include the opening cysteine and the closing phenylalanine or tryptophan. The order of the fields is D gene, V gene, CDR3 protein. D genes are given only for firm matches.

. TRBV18 CASSVSTIGNQPQHF
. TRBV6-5 CASSWGTTNGYTF
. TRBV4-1 CASSQVRSSGNTIYF
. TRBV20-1 CSAPSPLSGYYGYTF
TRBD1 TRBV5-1 CASSLGQGARETQYF
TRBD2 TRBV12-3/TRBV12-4 CASSVGGAYGTQYF
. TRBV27 CASKRAMNTEAFF
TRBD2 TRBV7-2 CASSPTSGGASYEQYF
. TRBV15 CATSAGQRANYGYTF
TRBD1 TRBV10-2 CASRPLRDRGPDTQYF
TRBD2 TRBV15 CATRQTSGGSQETQYF
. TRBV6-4 CASSLGQSTGELFF
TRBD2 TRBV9 CASSPWGSGGQETQYF
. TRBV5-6 CASTTQRGLSNQPQHF
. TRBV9 CASSETGGDEKLFF
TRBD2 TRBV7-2 CASSLADSGVQSETQYF
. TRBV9 CASSGEEVGAWNQETQYF
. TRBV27 CASSLIGGGTEAFF
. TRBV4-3 CASSRYRVGNQPQHF
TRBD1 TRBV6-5 CASSYAQGVSPLHF
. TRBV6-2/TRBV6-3 CASSTTSGNQPQQF
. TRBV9 CASSVATTITDTQYF
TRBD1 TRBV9 CASSSGTGAMNTEAFF
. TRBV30 CAWSVPLGPQHF
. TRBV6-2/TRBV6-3 CASSYGVLEQYF
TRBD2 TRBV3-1 CASSRTSGGSIGELFF
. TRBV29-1 CSAVEADQETQYF
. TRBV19 CASSPAWDYGYTF
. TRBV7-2 CASSPYPRESYEQYF
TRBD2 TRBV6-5 CASSLLAGAGDTQYF
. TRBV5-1 CASSSQGQAYNEQFF
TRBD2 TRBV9 CASSLNSRTSGGSETQYF
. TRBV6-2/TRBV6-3 CASSYMDNEQFF
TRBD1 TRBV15 CATSATGGLATGELFF
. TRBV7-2 CASSLALGRGNEQFF
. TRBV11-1 CASSLFDSAKYNEQFF
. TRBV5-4 CASSEDPSSSIGAEAFF
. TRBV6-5 CASRVSAGNNSPLHF
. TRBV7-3 CASSRENTGELFF
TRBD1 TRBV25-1 CASSDQGGQGWNTEAFF
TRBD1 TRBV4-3 CASSQDAGTGGNEQFF